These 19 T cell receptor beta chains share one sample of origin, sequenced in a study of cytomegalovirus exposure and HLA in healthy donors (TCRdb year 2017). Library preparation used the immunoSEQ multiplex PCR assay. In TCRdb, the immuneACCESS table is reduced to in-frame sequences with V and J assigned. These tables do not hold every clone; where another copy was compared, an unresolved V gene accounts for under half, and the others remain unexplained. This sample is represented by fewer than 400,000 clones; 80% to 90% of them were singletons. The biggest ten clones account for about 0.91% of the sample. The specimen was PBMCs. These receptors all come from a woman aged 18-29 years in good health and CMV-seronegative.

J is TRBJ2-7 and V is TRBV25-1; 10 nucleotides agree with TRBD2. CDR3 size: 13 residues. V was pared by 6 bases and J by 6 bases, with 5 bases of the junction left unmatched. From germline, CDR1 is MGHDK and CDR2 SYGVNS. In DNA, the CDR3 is TGTGCCAGCAGGTTAGCGGGAGGTCTCGAGCAGTACTTC. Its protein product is CASRLAGGLEQYF.

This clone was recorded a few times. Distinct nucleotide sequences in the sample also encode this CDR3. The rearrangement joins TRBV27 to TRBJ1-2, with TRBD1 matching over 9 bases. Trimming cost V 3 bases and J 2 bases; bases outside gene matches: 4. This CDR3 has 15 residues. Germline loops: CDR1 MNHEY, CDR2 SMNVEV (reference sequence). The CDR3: CASSFLTGGNYGYTF. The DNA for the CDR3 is TGTGCCAGCAGTTTTCTGACAGGGGGGAACTATGGCTACACCTTC.

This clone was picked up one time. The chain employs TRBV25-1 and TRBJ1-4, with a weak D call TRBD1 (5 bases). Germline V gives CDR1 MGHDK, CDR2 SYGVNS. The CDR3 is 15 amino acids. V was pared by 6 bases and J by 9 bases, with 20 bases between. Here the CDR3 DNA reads TGTGCCAGCAGACAAACAGGAGGGGAAAATCAAAAACTGTTTTTT. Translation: CASRQTGGENQKLFF.

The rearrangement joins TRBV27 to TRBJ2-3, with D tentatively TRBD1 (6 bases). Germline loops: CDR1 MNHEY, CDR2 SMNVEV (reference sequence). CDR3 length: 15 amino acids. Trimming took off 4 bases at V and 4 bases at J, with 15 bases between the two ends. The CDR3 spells CASSSQGVAADTQYF. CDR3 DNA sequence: TGTGCCAGCAGTTCACAGGGTGTGGCGGCAGATACGCAGTATTTT.

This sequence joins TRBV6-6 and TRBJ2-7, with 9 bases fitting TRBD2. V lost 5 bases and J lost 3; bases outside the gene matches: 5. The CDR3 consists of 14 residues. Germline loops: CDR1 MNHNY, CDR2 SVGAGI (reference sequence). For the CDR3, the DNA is TGTGCCAGCAGTACGAGCGGGAGGTTCTACGAGCAGTACTTC. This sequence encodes CASSTSGRFYEQYF.

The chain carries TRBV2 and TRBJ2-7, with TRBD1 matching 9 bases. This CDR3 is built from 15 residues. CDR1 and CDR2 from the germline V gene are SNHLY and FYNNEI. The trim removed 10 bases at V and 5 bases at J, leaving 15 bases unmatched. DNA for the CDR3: TGTGCCACCCGCCTCTCCGGGACAGGGAGCAACGAGCAGTACTTC. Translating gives CATRLSGTGSNEQYF. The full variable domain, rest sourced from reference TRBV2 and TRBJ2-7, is EPEVTQTPSHQVTQMGQEVILRCVPISNHLYFYWYRQILGQKVEFLVSFYNNEISEKSEIFDDQFSVERPDGSNFTLKIRSTKLEDSAMYFCATRLSGTGSNEQYFGPGTRLTVT.

The CDR3 loop is CASRTGLAGKEQYF. CDR3 nucleotide sequence: TGTGCCAGCAGGACCGGACTAGCGGGAAAGGAGCAGTACTTC. The chain has TRBV2 and TRBJ2-7, with 12 bases aligning to TRBD2. Germline-derived CDR1 and CDR2 are SNHLY and FYNNEI. With 6 bases clipped from V and 7 bases from J, the junction kept 7 bases outside the gene matches. The CDR3 has 14 residues.

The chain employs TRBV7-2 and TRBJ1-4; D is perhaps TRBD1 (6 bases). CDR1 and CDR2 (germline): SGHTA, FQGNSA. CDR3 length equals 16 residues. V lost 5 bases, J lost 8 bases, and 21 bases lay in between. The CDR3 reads CASSQRMGGGNEKLFF. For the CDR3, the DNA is TGTGCCAGCAGCCAGAGAATGGGAGGGGGAAACGAAAAACTGTTTTTT. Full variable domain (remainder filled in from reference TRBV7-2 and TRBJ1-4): GAGVSQSPSNKVTEKGKDVELRCDPISGHTALYWYRQSLGQGLEFLIYFQGNSAPDKSGLPSDRFSAERTGGSVSTLTIQRTQQEDSAVYLCASSQRMGGGNEKLFFGSGTQLSVL.

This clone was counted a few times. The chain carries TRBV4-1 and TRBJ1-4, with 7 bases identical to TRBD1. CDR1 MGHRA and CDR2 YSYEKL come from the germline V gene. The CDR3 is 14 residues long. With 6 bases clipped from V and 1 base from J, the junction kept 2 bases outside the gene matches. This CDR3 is CASRRQGTNEKLFF. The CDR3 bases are TGCGCCAGCAGGAGACAGGGAACTAATGAAAAACTGTTTTTT.

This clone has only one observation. The CDR3 nucleotides read TGCGCCAGCAGCTTCGGGCAGGGGGTTGTCGACTCTGGAAACACCATATATTTT. As protein: CASSFGQGVVDSGNTIYF. The chain links TRBV5-1 to TRBJ1-3; TRBD1 aligns across 7 bases. Germline assignment: CDR1 SGHRS and CDR2 YFSETQ. The length of the CDR3 is 18 residues. Unmatched junction bases numbered 11, after V lost 2 bases and J lost 0 bases.

CDR3 in amino acids: CASNMGQDYNEQFF. The DNA for the CDR3 is TGTGCCAGTAACATGGGACAGGACTACAATGAGCAGTTCTTC. This chain connects TRBV19 to TRBJ2-1, with 8 bases identical to TRBD1. The CDR3 sequence is 14 residues long. The germline gives CDR1 LNHDA, CDR2 SQIVND (reference sequence). Germline trimming cut 7 bases from V and 3 bases from J; bases unmatched to any gene: 5.

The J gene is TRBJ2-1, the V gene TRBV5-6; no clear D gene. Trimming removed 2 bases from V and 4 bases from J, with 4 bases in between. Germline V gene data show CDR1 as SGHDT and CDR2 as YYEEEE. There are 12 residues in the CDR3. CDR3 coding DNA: TGTGCCAGCAGCTTTAGTTACAATGAGCAGTTCTTC. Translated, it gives CASSFSYNEQFF.

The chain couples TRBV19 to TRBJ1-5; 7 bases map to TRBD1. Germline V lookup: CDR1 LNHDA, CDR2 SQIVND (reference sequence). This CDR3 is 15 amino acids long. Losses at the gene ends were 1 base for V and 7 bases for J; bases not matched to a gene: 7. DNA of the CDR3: TGTGCCAGTAGTATAGTCGAAGGGGGCGGACAGCCCCAGCATTTT. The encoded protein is CASSIVEGGGQPQHF.

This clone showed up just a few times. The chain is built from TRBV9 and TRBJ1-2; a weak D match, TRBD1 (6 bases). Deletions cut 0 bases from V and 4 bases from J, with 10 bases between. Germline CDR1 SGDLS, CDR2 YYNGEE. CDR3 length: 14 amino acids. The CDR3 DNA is TGTGCCAGCAGCGTAGAGCAGGGGAGCTATGGCTACACCTTC. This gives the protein CASSVEQGSYGYTF.

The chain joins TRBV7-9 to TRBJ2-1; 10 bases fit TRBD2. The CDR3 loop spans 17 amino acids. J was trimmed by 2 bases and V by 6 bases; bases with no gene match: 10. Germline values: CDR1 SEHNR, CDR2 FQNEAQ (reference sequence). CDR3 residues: CASSPRLAGRAYNEQFF. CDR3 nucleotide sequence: TGTGCCAGCAGTCCTCGACTAGCGGGCAGGGCCTACAATGAGCAGTTCTTC.

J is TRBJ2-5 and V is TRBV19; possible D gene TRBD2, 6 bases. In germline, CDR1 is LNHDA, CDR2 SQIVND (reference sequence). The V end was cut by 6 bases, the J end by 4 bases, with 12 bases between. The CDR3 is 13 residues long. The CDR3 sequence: CASSRGSPETQYF. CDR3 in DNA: TGTGCCAGTAGCCGGGGGAGCCCAGAGACCCAGTACTTC.

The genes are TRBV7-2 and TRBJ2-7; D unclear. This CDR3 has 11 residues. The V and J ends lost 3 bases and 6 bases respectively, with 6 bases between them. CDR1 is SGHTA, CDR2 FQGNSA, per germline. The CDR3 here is CASSLVVEQYF. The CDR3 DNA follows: TGTGCCAGCAGCTTGGTAGTCGAGCAGTACTTC.

CDR3 residues: CASSSSSTEQYF. The CDR3 DNA reads TGTGCCAGCAGCTCCTCCTCAACAGAGCAGTACTTC. This rearrangement joins TRBV9 to TRBJ2-7; D is unclear. Trimming left V 4 bases short and J 7 bases short, with 12 bases between. The CDR3 spans 12 residues. Germline CDR1 reads SGDLS; CDR2 reads YYNGEE.

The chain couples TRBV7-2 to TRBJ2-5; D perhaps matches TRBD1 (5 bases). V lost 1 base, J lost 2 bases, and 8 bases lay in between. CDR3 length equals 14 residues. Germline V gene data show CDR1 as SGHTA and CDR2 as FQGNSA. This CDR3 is CASSLEHRQETQYF. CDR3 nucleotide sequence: TGTGCCAGCAGCTTAGAACACAGGCAAGAGACCCAGTACTTC.